This T cell receptor beta chain was sequenced during a study of shared clonotypes between healthy human individuals. Study-wide results and caveats: The researchers took only blood, and tissue repertoires probably look different.

In the naive CD8 group, cells lacked CD45RO and were positively selected for CCR7, so terminally differentiated effector memory CD45RA+ cells were left out. This table comes from immunoSEQ multiplex PCR, and its TCRdb copy is limited to in-frame clones, with some not included. The data show some 2 million clones, with 85% to 95% seen just once and around 1.2% held by the top ten. About this clone: The antigen is undetermined.

Material: naive CD8+ T cells sorted from blood. This TCR was sampled from a man between 18 and 29 years old in good health.

Written as DNA, the CDR3 is TGTGCCAGCAGTCTCGGCTCGGACTACGAGCAGTACTTC. It specifies CASSLGSDYEQYF. The genes are TRBV2 and TRBJ2-7; D uncertain. The CDR3 totals 13 residues. Germline loops: CDR1 SNHLY, CDR2 FYNNEI. V was shortened by 5 bases and J by 3 bases, with 11 bases between the two germline ends.